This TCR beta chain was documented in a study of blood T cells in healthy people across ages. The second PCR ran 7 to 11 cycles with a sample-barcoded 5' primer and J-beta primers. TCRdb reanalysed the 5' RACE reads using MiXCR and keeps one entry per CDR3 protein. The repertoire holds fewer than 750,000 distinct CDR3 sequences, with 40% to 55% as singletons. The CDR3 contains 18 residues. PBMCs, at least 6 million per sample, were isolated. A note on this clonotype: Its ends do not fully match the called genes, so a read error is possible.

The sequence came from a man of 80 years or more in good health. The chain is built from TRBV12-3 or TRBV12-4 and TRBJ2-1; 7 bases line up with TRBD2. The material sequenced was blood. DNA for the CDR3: TGTGCCGGCAGCCCCGTCGCCCTGAGGCGGGAGAGGTACAATGAGCAGTTCTTC. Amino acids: CAGSPVALRRERYNEQFF.